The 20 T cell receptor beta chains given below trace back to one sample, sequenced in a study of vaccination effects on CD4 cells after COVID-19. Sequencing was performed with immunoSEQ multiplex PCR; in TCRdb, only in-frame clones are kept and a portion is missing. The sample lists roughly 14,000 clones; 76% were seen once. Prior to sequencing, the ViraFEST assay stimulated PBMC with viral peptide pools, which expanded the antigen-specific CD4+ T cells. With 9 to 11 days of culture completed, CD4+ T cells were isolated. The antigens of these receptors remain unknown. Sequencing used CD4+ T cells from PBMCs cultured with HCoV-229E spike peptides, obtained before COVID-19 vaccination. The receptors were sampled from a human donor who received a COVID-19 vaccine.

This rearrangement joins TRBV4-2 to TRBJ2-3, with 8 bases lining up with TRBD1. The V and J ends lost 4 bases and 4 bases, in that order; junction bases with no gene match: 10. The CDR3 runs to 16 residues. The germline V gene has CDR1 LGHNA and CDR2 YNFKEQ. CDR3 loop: CASSPTAGGHADTQYF. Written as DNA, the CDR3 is TGTGCCAGCAGCCCGACAGCAGGGGGCCATGCAGATACGCAGTATTTT.

In DNA, the CDR3 is TGTGCCAGCCGTCTAGCGGGTGATTCCTACGAGCAGTACTTC. It specifies CASRLAGDSYEQYF. The J gene is TRBJ2-7, the V gene TRBV10-3, with TRBD2 matching over 8 bases. CDR1 ENHRY and CDR2 SYGVKD come from the germline V gene. V dropped 10 bases and J dropped 1; count of bases not matched to a gene: 9. The CDR3 length is 14 residues.

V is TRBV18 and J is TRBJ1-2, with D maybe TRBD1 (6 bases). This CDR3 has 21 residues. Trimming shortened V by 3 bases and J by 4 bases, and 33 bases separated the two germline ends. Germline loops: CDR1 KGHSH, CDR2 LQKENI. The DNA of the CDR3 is TGTGCCAGCTCACCGGGCTTACTACCCGGGACATTCACTCAATCGGGCTATGGCTACACCTTC. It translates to CASSPGLLPGTFTQSGYGYTF.

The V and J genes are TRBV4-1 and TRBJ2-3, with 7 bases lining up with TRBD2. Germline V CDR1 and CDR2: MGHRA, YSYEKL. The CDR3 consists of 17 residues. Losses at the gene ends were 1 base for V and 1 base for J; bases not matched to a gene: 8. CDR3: CASSQVGDRGGTDTQYF. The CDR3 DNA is TGCGCCAGCAGCCAAGTCGGTGATCGGGGGGGCACAGATACGCAGTATTTT.

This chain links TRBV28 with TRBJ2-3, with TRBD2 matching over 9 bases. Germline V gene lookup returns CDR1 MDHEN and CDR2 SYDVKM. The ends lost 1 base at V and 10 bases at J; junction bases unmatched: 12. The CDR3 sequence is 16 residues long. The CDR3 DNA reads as TGTGCCAGCAGTTTATATGGGAGACTAGCGGACTCTCCGCAGTATTTT. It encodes CASSLYGRLADSPQYF.

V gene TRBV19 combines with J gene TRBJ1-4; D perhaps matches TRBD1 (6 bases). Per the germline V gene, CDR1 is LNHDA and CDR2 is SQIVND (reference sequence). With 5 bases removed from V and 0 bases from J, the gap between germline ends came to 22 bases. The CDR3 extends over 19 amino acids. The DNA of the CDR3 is TGTGCCAGTAGTCCCCGACGGAGGGGGGGGGCCGCAACTAATGAAAAACTGTTTTTT. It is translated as CASSPRRRGGAATNEKLFF.

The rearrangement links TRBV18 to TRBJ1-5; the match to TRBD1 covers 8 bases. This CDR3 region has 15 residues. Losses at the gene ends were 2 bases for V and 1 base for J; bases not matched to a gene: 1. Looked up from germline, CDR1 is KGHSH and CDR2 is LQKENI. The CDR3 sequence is CASSPAGGSNQPQHF. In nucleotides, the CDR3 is TGTGCCAGCTCACCAGCAGGGGGCAGCAATCAGCCCCAGCATTTT.

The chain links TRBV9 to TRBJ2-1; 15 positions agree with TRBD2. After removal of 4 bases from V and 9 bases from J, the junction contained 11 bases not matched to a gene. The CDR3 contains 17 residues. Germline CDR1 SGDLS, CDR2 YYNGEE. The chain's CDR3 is CASSPGLAGGTMGEQFF. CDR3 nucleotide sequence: TGTGCCAGCAGCCCCGGACTAGCGGGAGGGACTATGGGTGAGCAGTTCTTC.

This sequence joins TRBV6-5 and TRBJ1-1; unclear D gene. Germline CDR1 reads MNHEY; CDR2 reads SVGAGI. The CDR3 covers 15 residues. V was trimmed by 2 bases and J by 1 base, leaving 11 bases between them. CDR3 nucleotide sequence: TGTGCCAGCAGTTACAATGGACGGCGGAACACTGAAGCTTTCTTT. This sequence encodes CASSYNGRRNTEAFF.

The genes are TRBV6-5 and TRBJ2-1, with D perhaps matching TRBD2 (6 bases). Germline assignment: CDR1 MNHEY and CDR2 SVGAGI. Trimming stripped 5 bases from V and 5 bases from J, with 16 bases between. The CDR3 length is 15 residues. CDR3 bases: TGTGCCAGCAGTCGACGGGGAGGTAACAACAATGAGCAGTTCTTC. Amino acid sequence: CASSRRGGNNNEQFF.

This CDR3 reads CASSYEDIGRYGYTF. DNA of the CDR3: TGTGCCAGCAGTTACGAGGACATAGGTCGCTATGGCTACACCTTC. The chain is built from TRBV6-5 and TRBJ1-2; maybe TRBD1 (5 bases). CDR1 and CDR2 from the germline V gene are MNHEY and SVGAGI. The CDR3 is 15 residues long. V lost 2 bases to trimming and J lost 4 bases, with 14 bases between them.

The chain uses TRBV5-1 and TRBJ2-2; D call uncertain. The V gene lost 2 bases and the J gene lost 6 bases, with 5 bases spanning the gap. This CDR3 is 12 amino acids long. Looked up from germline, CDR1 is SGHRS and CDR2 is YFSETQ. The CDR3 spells CASSFDAGELFF. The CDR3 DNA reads TGCGCCAGCAGCTTCGACGCCGGGGAGCTGTTTTTT.

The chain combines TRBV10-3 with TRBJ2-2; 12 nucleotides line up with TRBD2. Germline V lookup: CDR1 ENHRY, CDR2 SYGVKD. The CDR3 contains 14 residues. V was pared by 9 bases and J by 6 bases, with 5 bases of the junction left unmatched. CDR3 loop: CAILAGGRAGELFF. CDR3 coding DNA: TGTGCCATACTAGCGGGAGGAAGAGCCGGGGAGCTGTTTTTT.

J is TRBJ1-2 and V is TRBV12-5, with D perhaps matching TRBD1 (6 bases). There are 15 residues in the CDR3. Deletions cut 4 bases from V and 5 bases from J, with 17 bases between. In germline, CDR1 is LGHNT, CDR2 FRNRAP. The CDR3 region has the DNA TGTGCTAGTGGTTCAACAGGGCTCCGGGGGTATGGCTACACCTTC. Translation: CASGSTGLRGYGYTF.

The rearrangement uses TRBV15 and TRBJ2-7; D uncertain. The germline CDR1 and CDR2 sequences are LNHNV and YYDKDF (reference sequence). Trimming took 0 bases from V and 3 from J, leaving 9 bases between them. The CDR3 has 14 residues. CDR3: CATSRDTASYEQYF. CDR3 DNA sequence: TGTGCCACCAGCAGAGATACAGCCAGCTACGAGCAGTACTTC.

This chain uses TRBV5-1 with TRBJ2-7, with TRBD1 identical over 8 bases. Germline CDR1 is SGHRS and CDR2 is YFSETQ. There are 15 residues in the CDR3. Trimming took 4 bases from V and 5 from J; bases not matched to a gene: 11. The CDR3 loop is CASSPGQGGLDEQYF. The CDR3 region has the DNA TGCGCCAGCAGCCCAGGACAGGGAGGCTTGGACGAGCAGTACTTC.

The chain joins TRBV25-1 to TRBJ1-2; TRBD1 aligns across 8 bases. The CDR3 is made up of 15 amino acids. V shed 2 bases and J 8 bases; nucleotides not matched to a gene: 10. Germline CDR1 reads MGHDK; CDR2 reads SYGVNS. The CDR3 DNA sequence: TGTGCCAGCAGTGAAATGTCAGGGGGCGGTTTAGGCTACACCTTC. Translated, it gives CASSEMSGGGLGYTF.

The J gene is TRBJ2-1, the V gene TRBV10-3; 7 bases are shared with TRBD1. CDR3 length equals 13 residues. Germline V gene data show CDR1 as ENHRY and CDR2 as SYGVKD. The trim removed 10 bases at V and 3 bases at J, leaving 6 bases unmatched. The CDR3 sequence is CATAGTDYNEQFF. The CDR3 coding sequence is TGTGCCACCGCCGGGACAGACTACAATGAGCAGTTCTTC.

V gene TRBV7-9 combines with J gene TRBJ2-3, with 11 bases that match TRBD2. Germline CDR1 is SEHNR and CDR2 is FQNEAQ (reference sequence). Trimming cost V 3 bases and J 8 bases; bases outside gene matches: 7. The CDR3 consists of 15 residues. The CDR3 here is CASSLELAGVGTQYF. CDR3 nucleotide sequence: TGTGCCAGCAGCTTGGAACTAGCGGGAGTAGGTACGCAGTATTTT.

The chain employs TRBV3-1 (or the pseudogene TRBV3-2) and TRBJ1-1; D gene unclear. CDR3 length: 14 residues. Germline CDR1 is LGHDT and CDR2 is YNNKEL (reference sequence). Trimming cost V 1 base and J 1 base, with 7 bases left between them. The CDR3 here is CASSQVEGNTEAFF. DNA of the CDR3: TGTGCCAGCAGCCAAGTTGAGGGGAACACTGAAGCTTTCTTT.